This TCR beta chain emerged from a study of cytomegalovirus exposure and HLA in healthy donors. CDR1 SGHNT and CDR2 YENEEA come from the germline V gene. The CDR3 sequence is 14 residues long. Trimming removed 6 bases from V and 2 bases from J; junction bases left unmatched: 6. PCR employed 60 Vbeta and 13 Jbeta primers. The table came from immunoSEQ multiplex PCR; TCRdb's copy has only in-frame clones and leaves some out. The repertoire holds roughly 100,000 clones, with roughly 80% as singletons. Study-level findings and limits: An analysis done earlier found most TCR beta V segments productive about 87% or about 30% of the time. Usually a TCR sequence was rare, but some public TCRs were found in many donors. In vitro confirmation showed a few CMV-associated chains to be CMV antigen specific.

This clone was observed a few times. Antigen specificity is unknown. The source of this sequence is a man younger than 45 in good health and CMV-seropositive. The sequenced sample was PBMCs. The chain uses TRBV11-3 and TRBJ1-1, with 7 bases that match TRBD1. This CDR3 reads CASSRQGPNTEAFF. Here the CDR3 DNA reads TGTGCCAGCAGTCGACAGGGACCCAACACTGAAGCTTTCTTT.